This entry lists 19 T cell receptor beta chains sequenced from one sample in a study of OX40 agonist ivuxolimab in advanced cancers. The table came from immunoSEQ multiplex PCR; TCRdb's copy has only in-frame clones and leaves some out. The table includes roughly 70,000 clones, approximately 86% detected once. The source material was CD4+ or CD8+ T cells sorted from blood, sampled in a trial of the OX40 agonist ivuxolimab. The source of these receptors is an adult with an advanced solid tumor such as melanoma, head and neck, liver or kidney cancer.

The CDR3, as DNA: TGTGCCACCGAATCCGGACAGGGGGCGTGGGAGCAGTACTTC. Its protein is CATESGQGAWEQYF. V gene TRBV6-5 combines with J gene TRBJ2-7; 11 nucleotides agree with TRBD1. V was clipped by 10 bases and J by 7 bases; unmatched bases: 12. Germline V lookup: CDR1 MNHEY, CDR2 SVGAGI. This CDR3 is 14 amino acids long.

This chain joins TRBV7-8 and TRBJ1-3; TRBD1 agrees at 10 bases. The CDR3 loop spans 16 amino acids. Per germline, CDR1 SGHVS and CDR2 FQNEAQ. The V segment lost 5 bases and the J segment 2 bases; nucleotides outside the gene matches: 6. Here the CDR3 DNA reads TGTGCCAGCAGCGCCACCGGGACAGGGGCTGGAAACACCATATATTTT. It yields the protein CASSATGTGAGNTIYF.

The chain recombines TRBV18 with TRBJ2-5; TRBD1 aligns across 11 bases. V dropped 4 bases and J dropped 3; count of bases not matched to a gene: 4. Per the germline V gene, CDR1 is KGHSH and CDR2 is LQKENI. The CDR3 covers 15 residues. The DNA for the CDR3 is TGTGCCAGCTCACAGTGGACAGGGGGCGAAGAGACCCAGTACTTC. This sequence encodes CASSQWTGGEETQYF.

V and J are TRBV10-1 and TRBJ1-1; D unresolved. The CDR3 covers 12 residues. The ends were cut back, 6 bases at V and 1 base at J, with 6 bases in the middle. Germline values: CDR1 WNHNN, CDR2 SYGVQD (reference sequence). The CDR3 coding sequence is TGCGCCAGCAGCGACTCGAACACTGAAGCTTTCTTT. Its translation: CASSDSNTEAFF.

CDR3 bases: TGTGCCACCAGCAGAGATACAGGGGGCTTCACTGAAGCTTTCTTT. It is translated as CATSRDTGGFTEAFF. This rearrangement joins TRBV15 to TRBJ1-1; TRBD1 aligns across 9 bases. CDR3 length equals 15 residues. CDR1 is LNHNV and CDR2 is YYDKDF in the germline V gene (reference sequence). V was clipped by 0 bases and J by 4 bases; unmatched bases: 3.

V gene TRBV6-5 combines with J gene TRBJ1-1; D is perhaps TRBD1 (5 bases). The CDR3 contains 14 residues. The germline CDR1 and CDR2 sequences are MNHEY and SVGAGI. Trimming cost V 6 bases and J 5 bases, with 16 bases left between them. CDR3 loop: CASSPWGVGTEAFF. For the CDR3, the DNA is TGTGCCAGCAGCCCTTGGGGGGTCGGGACTGAAGCTTTCTTT.

The chain employs TRBV7-6 and TRBJ2-3; D call uncertain. CDR3 size: 12 residues. CDR1 SGHVS and CDR2 FNYEAQ come from the germline V gene. Trimming removed 5 bases from V and 2 bases from J, with 5 bases in between. The CDR3 sequence: CASSRHTDTQYF. The CDR3 DNA sequence: TGTGCCAGCAGCCGCCACACAGATACGCAGTATTTT.

The chain is built from TRBV6-6 and TRBJ1-1; 8 bases map to TRBD1. After removal of 6 bases from V and 3 bases from J, the junction contained 3 bases not matched to a gene. Germline V gene lookup returns CDR1 MNHNY and CDR2 SVGAGI (reference sequence). The CDR3 covers 13 residues. The CDR3 DNA reads TGTGCCAGCAGATTACAGGGGGACACTGAAGCTTTCTTT. This sequence encodes CASRLQGDTEAFF.

The rearrangement joins TRBV7-6 to TRBJ2-7, with TRBD1 matching 9 bases. This CDR3 region has 15 residues. V gave up 5 bases and J gave up 1 base; unmatched junction bases: 6. Germline assignment: CDR1 SGHVS and CDR2 FNYEAQ. The CDR3 loop reads CASSPMGQGSYEQYF. The CDR3 DNA sequence: TGTGCCAGCAGCCCCATGGGACAGGGATCCTACGAGCAGTACTTC.

The rearrangement uses TRBV29-1 and TRBJ2-1; 7 positions agree with TRBD1. The CDR3 has 13 amino acids. Germline V gene lookup returns CDR1 SQVTM and CDR2 ANQGSEA. Trimming at V came to 6 bases and at J to 4 bases, leaving 6 bases not matched to a gene. The CDR3 here is CSVAGTAYNEQFF. In DNA, the CDR3 is TGCAGCGTAGCCGGGACAGCTTACAATGAGCAGTTCTTC.

This chain joins TRBV6-5 and TRBJ1-6; D is perhaps TRBD1 (5 bases). The V and J ends lost 6 bases and 7 bases respectively, with 16 bases between them. Germline lookup yields CDR1 MNHEY and CDR2 SVGAGI. The CDR3 is 15 amino acids. CDR3 sequence: CASRQDPRGNSPLHF. CDR3 DNA sequence: TGTGCCAGCAGACAAGACCCTAGGGGAAATTCACCCCTCCACTTT.

J is TRBJ2-6 and V is TRBV10-2; D is unresolved. The CDR3 covers 13 residues. Germline V gene data show CDR1 as WSHSY and CDR2 as SAAADI. The ends were cut back, 3 bases at V and 0 bases at J, with 0 bases in the middle. CDR3 residues: CASSDSGANVLTF. The CDR3 DNA is TGCGCCAGCAGTGACTCTGGGGCCAACGTCCTGACTTTC.

The rearrangement joins TRBV27 to TRBJ2-1; D is unclear. CDR1 is MNHEY and CDR2 is SMNVEV in the germline V gene (reference sequence). There are 15 residues in the CDR3. Deletions cut 6 bases from V and 0 bases from J, with 12 bases between. CDR3 in amino acids: CASSSIRSSYNEQFF. The CDR3 DNA reads TGTGCCAGCAGCTCTATAAGGTCCTCCTACAATGAGCAGTTCTTC.

The chain recombines TRBV4-1 with TRBJ1-2; D not resolved. The CDR3 loop spans 13 amino acids. The germline V and J ends were trimmed by 1 base and 2 bases, with 5 bases remaining between them. CDR1 and CDR2 from the germline V gene are MGHRA and YSYEKL. The CDR3 spells CASSQVQNYGYTF. For the CDR3, the DNA is TGCGCCAGCAGCCAAGTACAGAACTATGGCTACACCTTC.

This clone was counted only a few times. The CDR3 loop reads CASSHGTGGEAFF. The CDR3 DNA follows: TGCGCCAGCAGCCACGGGACAGGGGGTGAAGCTTTCTTT. The rearrangement links TRBV4-3 to TRBJ1-1, with 11 nucleotides matching TRBD1. CDR3 length equals 13 residues. The germline CDR1 and CDR2 sequences are LGHNA and YSLEER. Trimming removed 3 bases from V and 7 bases from J; junction bases left unmatched: 1.

The chain is built from TRBV30 and TRBJ1-4, with 9 bases lining up with TRBD1. This CDR3 region has 13 residues. The V gene's germline CDR1 is GTSNPN and CDR2 SVGIG (reference sequence). Germline trimming cut 4 bases from V and 7 bases from J; bases unmatched to any gene: 4. CDR3 bases: TGTGCCTGGATTACAGGGGGCGGTGAAAAACTGTTTTTT. It translates to CAWITGGGEKLFF.

The CDR3 DNA sequence: TGTGCCAGCAGCTCTACTAATAGCAATCAGCCCCAGCATTTT. It specifies CASSSTNSNQPQHF. This rearrangement joins TRBV7-2 to TRBJ1-5; D not resolved. CDR3 length equals 14 residues. CDR1 and CDR2 from the germline V gene are SGHTA and FQGNSA. V was clipped by 4 bases and J by 0 bases, with 7 bases between them.

The chain uses TRBV6-6 and TRBJ1-5; D gene ambiguous. Germline loops: CDR1 MNHNY, CDR2 SVGAGI (reference sequence). V was pared by 2 bases and J by 5 bases, with 7 bases between. This CDR3 has 13 amino acids. CDR3 in amino acids: CASSYRLDQPQHF. The CDR3 DNA follows: TGTGCCAGCAGTTACCGCTTGGATCAGCCCCAGCATTTT.

The CDR3 region has the DNA TGCGCCAGCAGCCAAGGGGGGACAGTAACAACTAATGAAAAACTGTTTTTT. Protein product: CASSQGGTVTTNEKLFF. V and J are TRBV4-1 and TRBJ1-4, with TRBD1 matching 7 bases. The CDR3 extends over 17 amino acids. J lost 0 bases, V lost 1 base, and 5 bases had no gene match. Germline V gives CDR1 MGHRA, CDR2 YSYEKL.